The 7 T cell receptor beta chains below all came from one sample that was sequenced in a study of blood T cell repertoires in COVID-19. Only in-frame clones appear in the TCRdb table, and some are missing; sequencing was by immunoSEQ multiplex PCR. The sample comprises 80,000 or so clones, around 91% of which are singletons, and about 1% rests with the top ten. Sequencing used peripheral blood. The receptors come from a woman between 50 and 59 years old in a cohort sampled during active COVID-19.

The V gene is TRBV12-3 or TRBV12-4, the J gene TRBJ1-1; D remains ambiguous. This CDR3 is built from 13 residues. The ends were cut back, 4 bases at V and 6 bases at J, with 12 bases in the middle. The CDR3 is CASSWGSEAEAFF. CDR3 DNA sequence: TGTGCCAGCAGTTGGGGTTCGGAGGCTGAAGCTTTCTTT.

The V and J genes are TRBV24-1 and TRBJ2-5; the match to TRBD2 covers 10 bases. Germline loops: CDR1 KGHDR, CDR2 SFDVKD. There are 17 residues in the CDR3. J was trimmed by 1 base and V by 4 bases; bases with no gene match: 8. The CDR3 region has the DNA TGTGCCACCAGTGACTACAGCGGGAGGGCCCCCCAAGAGACCCAGTACTTC. It encodes CATSDYSGRAPQETQYF.

The chain uses TRBV5-6 and TRBJ1-2; D may be TRBD1 (6 bases). Germline V gene data show CDR1 as SGHDT and CDR2 as YYEEEE. This CDR3 has 14 residues. Trimming shortened V by 6 bases and J by 2 bases, and 14 bases separated the two germline ends. The DNA for the CDR3 is TGTGCCAGCACCGGTCAGGGGACAAACTATGGCTACACCTTC. Translation: CASTGQGTNYGYTF.

The chain carries TRBV30 and TRBJ1-2; tentatively, D is TRBD1 (5 bases). The CDR3 is 13 amino acids. Germline V lookup: CDR1 GTSNPN, CDR2 SVGIG (reference sequence). Trimming took off 8 bases at V and 4 bases at J, with 17 bases between the two ends. The CDR3 loop reads CALRPGGGYGYTF. CDR3 DNA: TGTGCCCTTCGACCGGGCGGGGGCTATGGCTACACCTTC.

The CDR3 sequence is CASSKTGDGVGTGELFF. CDR3 DNA sequence: TGCGCCAGCAGTAAAACAGGGGACGGAGTTGGGACCGGGGAGCTGTTTTTT. The J gene is TRBJ2-2, the V gene TRBV10-2, with 7 bases lining up with TRBD1. V was pared by 5 bases and J by 5 bases, with 14 bases of the junction left unmatched. The CDR3 has 17 residues. CDR1 and CDR2 (germline): WSHSY, SAAADI.

The rearrangement uses TRBV29-1 and TRBJ2-5, with D maybe TRBD1 (6 bases). Germline V lookup: CDR1 SQVTM, CDR2 ANQGSEA. The CDR3 is 14 residues long. Trimming took off 6 bases at V and 5 bases at J, with 19 bases between the two ends. The CDR3 DNA sequence: TGCAGCGTGGTGGGGACATCGATCGGGGAGACCCAGTACTTC. Amino acid sequence: CSVVGTSIGETQYF.

This clone showed up just a few times. The chain couples TRBV3-1 (or the pseudogene TRBV3-2) to TRBJ1-5; D gene unclear. Germline V gene sequence: CDR1 LGHDT, CDR2 YNNKEL (reference sequence). The length of the CDR3 is 12 residues. V was trimmed by 2 bases and J by 3 bases, leaving 2 bases between them. CDR3 in DNA: TGTGCCAGCAGCCAACTCAATCAGCCCCAGCATTTT. Translated: CASSQLNQPQHF.